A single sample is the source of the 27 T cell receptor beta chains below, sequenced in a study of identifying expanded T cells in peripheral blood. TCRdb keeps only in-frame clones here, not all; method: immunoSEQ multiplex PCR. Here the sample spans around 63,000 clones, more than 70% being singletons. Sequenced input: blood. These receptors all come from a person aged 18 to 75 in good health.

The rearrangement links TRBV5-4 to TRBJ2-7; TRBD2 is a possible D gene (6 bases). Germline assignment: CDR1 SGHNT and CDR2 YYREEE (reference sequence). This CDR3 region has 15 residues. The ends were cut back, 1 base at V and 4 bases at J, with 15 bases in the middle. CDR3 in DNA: TGTGCCAGCAGCTTGCTCGGGAGTTCTCCTTACGAGCAGTACTTC. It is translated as CASSLLGSSPYEQYF.

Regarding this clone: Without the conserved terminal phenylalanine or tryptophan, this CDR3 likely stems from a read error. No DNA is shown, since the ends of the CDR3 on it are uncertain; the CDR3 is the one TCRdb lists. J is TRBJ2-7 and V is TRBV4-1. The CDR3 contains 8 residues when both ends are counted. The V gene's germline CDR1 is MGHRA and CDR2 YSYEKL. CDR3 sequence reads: CASSPGGP.

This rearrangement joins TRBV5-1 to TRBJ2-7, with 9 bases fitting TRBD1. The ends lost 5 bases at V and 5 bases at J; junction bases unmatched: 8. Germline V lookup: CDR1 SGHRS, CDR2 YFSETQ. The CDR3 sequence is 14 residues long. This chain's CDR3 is CASSIRDRDHEQYF. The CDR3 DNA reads TGCGCCAGCAGTATCAGGGACAGGGATCACGAGCAGTACTTC. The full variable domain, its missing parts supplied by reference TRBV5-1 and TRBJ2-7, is KAGVTQTPRYLIKTRGQQVTLSCSPISGHRSVSWYQQTPGQGLQFLFEYFSETQRNKGNFPGRFSGRQFSNSRSEMNVSTLELGDSALYLCASSIRDRDHEQYFGPGTRLTVT.

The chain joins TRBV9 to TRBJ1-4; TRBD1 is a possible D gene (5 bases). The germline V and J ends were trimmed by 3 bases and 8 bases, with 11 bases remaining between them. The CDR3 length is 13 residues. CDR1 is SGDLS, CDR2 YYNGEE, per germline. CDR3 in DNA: TGTGCCAGCAGCGGGGGACGGGAAGAAAAACTGTTTTTT. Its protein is CASSGGREEKLFF.

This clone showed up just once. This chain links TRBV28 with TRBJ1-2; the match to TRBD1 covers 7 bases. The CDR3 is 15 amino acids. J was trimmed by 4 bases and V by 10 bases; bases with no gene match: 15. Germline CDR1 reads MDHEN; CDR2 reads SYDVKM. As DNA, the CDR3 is TGTGCCATCCGGGACAGCGGCCTACGTGGCTATGGCTACACCTTC. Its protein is CAIRDSGLRGYGYTF.

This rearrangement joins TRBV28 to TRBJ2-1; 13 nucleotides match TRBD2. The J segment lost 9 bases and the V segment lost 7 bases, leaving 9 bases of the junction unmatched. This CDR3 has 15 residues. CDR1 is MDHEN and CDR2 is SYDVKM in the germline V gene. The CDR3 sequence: CASTPGLAGVGEQFF. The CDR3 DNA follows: TGTGCCAGCACCCCCGGACTAGCGGGAGTTGGTGAGCAGTTCTTC.

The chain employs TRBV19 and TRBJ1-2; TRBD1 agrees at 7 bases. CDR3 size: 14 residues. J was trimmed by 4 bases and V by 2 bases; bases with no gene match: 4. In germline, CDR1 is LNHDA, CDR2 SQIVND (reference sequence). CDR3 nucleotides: TGTGCCAGTAGTATACCGGGACAGCGCTATGGCTACACCTTC. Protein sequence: CASSIPGQRYGYTF.

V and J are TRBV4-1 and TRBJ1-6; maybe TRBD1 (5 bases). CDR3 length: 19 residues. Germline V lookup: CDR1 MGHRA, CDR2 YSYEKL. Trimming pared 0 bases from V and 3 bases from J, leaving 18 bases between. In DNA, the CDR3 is TGCGCCAGCAGCCAAGAAATCGGGACGGGAGGGCTCTATAATTCACCCCTCCACTTT. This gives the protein CASSQEIGTGGLYNSPLHF.

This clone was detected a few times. Written as DNA, the CDR3 is TGTGCCAGCAGCGTAGTTGACGGGACCTATGGCTACACCTTC. Its protein is CASSVVDGTYGYTF. The chain has TRBV9 and TRBJ1-2, with a possible D match to TRBD1 (5 bases). Trimming cost V 0 bases and J 4 bases, with 10 bases left between them. Germline V gives CDR1 SGDLS, CDR2 YYNGEE. The CDR3 is 14 residues long.

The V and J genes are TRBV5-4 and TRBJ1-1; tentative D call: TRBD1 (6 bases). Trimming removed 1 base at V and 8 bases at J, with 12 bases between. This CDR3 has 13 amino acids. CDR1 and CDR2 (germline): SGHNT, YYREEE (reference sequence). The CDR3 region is CASSLPQGIEAFF. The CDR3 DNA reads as TGTGCCAGCAGCTTGCCACAGGGTATAGAAGCTTTCTTT.

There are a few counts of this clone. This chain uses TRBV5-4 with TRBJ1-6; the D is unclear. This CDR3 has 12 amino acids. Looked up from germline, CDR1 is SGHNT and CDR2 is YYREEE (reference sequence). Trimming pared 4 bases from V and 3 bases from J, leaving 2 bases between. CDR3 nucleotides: TGTGCCAGCAGCCTCTATAATTCACCCCTCCACTTT. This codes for CASSLYNSPLHF.

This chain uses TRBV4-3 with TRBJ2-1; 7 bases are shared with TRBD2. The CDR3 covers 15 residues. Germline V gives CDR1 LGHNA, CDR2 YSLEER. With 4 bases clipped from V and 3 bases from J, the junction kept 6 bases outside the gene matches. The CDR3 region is CASSPRGGSYNEQFF. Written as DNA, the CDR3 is TGCGCCAGCAGCCCTCGGGGCGGGAGCTACAATGAGCAGTTCTTC.

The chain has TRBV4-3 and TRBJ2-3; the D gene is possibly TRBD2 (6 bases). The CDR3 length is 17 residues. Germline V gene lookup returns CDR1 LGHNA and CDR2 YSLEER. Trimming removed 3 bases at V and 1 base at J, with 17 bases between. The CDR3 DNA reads TGCGCCAGCAGCCAGAACCCCCTTCCGGGAGGCACAGATACGCAGTATTTT. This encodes CASSQNPLPGGTDTQYF.

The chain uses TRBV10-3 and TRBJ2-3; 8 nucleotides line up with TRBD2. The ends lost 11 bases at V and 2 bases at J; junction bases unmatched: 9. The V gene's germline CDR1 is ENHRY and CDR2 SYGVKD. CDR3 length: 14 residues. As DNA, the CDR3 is TGTGCCTCGAGTCGGGGGGGGAACACAGATACGCAGTATTTT. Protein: CASSRGGNTDTQYF.

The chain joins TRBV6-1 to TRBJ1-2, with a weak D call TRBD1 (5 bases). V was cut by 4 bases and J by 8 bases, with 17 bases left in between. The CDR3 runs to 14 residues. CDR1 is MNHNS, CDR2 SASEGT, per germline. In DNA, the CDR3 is TGTGCCAGCAGTGCGGACACCTCACTGGGAGGCTACACCTTC. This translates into CASSADTSLGGYTF.

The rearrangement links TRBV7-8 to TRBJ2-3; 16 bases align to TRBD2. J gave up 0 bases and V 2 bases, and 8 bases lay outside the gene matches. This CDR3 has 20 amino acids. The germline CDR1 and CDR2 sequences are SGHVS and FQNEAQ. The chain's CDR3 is CASSLPPGLAGGPSTDTQYF. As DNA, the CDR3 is TGTGCCAGCAGCTTACCCCCGGGACTAGCGGGAGGGCCGAGCACAGATACGCAGTATTTT.

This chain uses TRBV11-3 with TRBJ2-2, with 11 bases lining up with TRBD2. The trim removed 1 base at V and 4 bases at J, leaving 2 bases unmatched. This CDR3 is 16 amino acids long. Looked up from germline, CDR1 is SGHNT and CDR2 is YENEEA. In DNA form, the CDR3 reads TGTGCCAGCAGCTTAGCCGGACTAGCGGGCACCGGGGAGCTGTTTTTT. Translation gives CASSLAGLAGTGELFF. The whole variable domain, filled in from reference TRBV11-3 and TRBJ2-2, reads EAGVVQSPRYKIIEKKQPVAFWCNPISGHNTLYWYLQNLGQGPELLIRYENEEAVDDSQLPKDRFSAERLKGVDSTLKIQPAELGDSAVYLCASSLAGLAGTGELFFGEGSRLTVL.

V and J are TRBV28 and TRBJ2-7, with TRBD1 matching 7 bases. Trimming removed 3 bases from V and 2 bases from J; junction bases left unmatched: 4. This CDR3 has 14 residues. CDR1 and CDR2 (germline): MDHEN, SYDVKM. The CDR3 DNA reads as TGTGCCAGCAGTTTTACAGGGGCCACCTACGAGCAGTACTTC. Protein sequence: CASSFTGATYEQYF.

In nucleotides, the CDR3 is TGCGCCAGCAGCCAAGGTCCTACCGGGGCCAACTCCTACAATGAGCAGTTCTTC. Translating it yields CASSQGPTGANSYNEQFF. The chain carries TRBV4-1 and TRBJ2-1, with D possibly called TRBD1 or TRBD2 (5 bases each). The germline V gene encodes CDR1 MGHRA and CDR2 YSYEKL. The CDR3 totals 18 residues. V shed 1 base and J shed 0 bases, with 16 bases lying between them.

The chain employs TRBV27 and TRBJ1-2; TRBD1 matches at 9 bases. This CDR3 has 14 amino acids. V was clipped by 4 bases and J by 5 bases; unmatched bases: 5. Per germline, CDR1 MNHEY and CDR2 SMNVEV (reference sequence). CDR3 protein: CASSWGQGGYGYTF. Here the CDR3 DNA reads TGTGCCAGCAGTTGGGGACAGGGAGGATATGGCTACACCTTC.

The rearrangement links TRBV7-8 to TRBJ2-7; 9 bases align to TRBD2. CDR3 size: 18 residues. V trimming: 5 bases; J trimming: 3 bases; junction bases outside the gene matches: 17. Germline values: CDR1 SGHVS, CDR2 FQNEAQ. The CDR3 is CASSISSLAGSRGYEQYF. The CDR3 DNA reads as TGTGCCAGCAGCATTAGTAGCCTAGCGGGGTCGAGGGGCTACGAGCAGTACTTC.

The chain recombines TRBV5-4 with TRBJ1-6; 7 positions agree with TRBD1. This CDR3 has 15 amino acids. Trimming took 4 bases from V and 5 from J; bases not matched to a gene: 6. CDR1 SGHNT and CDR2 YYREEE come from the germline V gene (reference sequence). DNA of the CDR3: TGTGCCAGCAGCGCCCGAACAGGGGATAATTCACCCCTCCACTTT. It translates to CASSARTGDNSPLHF.

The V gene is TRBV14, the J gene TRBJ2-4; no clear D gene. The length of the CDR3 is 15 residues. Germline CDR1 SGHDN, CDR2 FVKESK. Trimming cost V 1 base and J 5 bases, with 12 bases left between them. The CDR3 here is CASSQVGARQNIQYF. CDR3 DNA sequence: TGTGCCAGCAGCCAAGTAGGAGCGAGACAAAACATTCAGTACTTC.

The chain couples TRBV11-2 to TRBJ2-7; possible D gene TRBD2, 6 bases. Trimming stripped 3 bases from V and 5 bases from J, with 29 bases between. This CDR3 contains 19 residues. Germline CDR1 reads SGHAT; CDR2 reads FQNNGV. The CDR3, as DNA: TGTGCCAGCAGCTTTTTAGCGAAGATCGGGAGTACCGCAAACAACGAGCAGTACTTC. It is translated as CASSFLAKIGSTANNEQYF.

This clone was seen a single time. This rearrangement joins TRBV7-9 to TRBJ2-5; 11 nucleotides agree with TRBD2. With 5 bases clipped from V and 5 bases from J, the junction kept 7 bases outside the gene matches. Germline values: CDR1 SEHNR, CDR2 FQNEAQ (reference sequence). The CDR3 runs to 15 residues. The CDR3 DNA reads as TGTGCCAGCAGCGTTAGCGGGAGGGCCCTCGAGACCCAGTACTTC. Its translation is CASSVSGRALETQYF.

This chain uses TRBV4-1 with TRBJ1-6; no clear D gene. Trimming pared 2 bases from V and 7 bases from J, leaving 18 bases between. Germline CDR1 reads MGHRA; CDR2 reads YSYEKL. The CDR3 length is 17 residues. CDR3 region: CASSQWQEGSKNSPLHF. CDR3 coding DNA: TGCGCCAGCAGCCAATGGCAAGAAGGCAGCAAAAATTCACCCCTCCACTTT.

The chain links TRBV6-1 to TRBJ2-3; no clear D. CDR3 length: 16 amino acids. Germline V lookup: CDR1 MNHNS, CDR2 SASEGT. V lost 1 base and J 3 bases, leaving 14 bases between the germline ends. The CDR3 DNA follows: TGTGCCAGCAGTGAAGATGGCAACAGACCTACAGATACGCAGTATTTT. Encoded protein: CASSEDGNRPTDTQYF.